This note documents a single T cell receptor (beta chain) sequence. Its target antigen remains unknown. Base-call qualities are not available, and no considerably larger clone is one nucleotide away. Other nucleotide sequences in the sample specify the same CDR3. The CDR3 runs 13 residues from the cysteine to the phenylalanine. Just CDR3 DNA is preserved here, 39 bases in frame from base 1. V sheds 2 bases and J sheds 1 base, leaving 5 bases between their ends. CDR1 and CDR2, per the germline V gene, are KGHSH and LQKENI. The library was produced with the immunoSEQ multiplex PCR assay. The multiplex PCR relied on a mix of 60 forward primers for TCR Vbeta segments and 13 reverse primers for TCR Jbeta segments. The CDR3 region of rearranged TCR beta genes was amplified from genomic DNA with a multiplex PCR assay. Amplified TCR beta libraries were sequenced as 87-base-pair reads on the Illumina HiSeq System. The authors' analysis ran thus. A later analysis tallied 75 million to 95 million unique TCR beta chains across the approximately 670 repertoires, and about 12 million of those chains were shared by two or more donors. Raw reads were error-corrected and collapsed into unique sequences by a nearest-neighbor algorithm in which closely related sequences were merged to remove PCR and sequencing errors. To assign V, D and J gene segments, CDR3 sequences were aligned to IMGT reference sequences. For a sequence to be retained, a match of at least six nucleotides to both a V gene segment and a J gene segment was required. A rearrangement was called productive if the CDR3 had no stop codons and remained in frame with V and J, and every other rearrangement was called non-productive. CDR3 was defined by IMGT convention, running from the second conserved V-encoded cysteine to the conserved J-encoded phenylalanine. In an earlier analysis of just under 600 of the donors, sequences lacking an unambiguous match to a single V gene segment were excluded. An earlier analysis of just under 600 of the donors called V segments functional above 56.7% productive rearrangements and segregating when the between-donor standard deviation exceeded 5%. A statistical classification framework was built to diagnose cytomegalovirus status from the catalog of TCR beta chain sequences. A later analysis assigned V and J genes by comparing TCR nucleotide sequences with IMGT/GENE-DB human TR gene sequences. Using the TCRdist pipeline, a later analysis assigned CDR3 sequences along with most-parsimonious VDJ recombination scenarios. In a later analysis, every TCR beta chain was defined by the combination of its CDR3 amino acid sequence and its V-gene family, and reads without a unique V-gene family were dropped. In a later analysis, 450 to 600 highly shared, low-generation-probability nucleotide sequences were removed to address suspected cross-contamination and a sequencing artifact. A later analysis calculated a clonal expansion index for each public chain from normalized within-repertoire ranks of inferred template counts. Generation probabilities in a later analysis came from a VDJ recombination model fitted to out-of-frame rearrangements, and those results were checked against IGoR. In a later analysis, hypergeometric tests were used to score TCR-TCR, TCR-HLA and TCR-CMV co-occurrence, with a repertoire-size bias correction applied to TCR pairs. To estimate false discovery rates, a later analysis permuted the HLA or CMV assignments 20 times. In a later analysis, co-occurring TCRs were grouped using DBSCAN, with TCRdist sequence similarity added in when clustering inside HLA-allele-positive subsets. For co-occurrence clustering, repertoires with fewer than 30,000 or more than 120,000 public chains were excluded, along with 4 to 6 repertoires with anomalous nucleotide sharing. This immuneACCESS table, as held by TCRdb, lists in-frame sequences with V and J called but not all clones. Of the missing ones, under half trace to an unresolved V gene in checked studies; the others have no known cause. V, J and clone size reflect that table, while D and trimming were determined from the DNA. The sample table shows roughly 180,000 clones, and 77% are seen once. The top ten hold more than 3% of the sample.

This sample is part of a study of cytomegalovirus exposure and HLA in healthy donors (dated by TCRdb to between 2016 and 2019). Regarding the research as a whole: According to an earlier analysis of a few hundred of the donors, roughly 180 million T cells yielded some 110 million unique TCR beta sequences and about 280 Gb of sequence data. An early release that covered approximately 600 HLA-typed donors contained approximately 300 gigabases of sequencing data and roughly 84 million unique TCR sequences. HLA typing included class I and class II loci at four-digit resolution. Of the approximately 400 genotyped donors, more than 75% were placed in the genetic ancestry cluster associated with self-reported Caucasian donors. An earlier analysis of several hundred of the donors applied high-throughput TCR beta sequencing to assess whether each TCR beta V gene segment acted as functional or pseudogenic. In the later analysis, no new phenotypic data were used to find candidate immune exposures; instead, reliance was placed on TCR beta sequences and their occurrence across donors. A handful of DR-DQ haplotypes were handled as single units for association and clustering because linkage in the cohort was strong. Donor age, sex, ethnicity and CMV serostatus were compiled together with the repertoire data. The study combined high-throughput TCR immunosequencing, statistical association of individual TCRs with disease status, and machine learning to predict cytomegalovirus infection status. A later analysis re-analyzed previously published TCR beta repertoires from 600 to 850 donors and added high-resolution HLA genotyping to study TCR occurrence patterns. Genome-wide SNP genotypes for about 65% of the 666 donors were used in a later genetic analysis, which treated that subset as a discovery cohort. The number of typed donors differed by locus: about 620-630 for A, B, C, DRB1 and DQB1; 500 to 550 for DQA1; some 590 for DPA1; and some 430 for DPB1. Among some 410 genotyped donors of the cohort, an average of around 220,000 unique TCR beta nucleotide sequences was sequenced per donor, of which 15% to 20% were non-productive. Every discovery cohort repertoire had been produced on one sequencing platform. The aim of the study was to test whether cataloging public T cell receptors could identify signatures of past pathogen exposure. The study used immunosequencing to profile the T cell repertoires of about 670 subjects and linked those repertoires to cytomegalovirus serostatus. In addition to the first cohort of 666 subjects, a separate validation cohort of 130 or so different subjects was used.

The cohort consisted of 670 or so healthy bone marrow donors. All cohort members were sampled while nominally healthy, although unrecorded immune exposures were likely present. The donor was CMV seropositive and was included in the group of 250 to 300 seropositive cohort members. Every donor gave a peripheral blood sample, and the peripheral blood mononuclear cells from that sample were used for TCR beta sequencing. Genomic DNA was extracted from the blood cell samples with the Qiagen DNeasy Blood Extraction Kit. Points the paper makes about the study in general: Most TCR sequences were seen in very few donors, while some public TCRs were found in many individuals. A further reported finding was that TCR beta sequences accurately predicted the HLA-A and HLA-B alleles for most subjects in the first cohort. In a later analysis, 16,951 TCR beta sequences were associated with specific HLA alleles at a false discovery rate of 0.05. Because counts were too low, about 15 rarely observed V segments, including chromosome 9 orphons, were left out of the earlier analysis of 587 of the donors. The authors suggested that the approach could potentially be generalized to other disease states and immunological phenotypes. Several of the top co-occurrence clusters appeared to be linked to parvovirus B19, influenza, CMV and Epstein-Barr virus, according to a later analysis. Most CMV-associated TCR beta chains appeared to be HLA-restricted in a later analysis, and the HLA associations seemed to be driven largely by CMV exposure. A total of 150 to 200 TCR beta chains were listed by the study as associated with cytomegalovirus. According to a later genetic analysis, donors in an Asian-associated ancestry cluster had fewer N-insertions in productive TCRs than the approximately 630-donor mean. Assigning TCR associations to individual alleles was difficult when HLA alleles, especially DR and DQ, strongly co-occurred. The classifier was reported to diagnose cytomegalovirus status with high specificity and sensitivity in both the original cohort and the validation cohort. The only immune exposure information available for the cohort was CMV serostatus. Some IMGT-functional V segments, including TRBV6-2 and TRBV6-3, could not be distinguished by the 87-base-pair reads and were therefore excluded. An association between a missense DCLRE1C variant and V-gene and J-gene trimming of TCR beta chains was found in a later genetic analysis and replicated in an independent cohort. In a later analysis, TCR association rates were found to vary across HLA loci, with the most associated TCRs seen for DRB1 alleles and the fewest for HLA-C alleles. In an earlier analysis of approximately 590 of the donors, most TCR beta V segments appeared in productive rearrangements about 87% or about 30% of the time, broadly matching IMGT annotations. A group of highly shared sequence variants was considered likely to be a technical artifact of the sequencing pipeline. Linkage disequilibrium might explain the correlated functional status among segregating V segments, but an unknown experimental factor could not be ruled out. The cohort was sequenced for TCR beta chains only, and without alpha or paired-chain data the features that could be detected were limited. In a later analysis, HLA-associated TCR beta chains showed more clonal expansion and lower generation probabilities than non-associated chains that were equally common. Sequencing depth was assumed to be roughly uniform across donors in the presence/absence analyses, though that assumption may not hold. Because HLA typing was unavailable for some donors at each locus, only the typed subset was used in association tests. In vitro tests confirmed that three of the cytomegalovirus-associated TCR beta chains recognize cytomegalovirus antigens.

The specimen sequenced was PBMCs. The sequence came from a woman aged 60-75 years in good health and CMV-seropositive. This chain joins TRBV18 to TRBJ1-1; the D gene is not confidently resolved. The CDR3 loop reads CASSPGQNTEAFF. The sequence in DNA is TGTGCCAGCTCACCAGGCCAGAACACTGAAGCTTTCTTT.